The text below deals with one TCR beta chain. The antigen is undetermined. This sample stems from a study of human T cells and chemical hapten exposure. The wider study: Across the whole study, which lasted about 23 weeks, patients were given diphenylcyclopropenone on the scalp once a week. Study findings and constraints: Positively correlated with patch test score were the counts of PT1 expanded TCRs. TCRs at high frequency, those above 1 in 1000, did not change with DPC sensitization.

MiXCR, run by TCRdb on the RACE reads, gives a single entry per CDR3 protein. The profile shows 100,000 to 150,000 distinct CDR3 sequences, approximately 10% of them singletons. V shed 4 bases and J shed 16 bases, with 14 bases lying between them. Germline CDR1 reads MNHEY; CDR2 reads SVGAGI. The CDR3 spans 12 residues. Specified time point: patch test 3, about 24 weeks after DPC sensitization. Treatment denoted: therapeutic diphenylcyclopropenone sensitization with weekly scalp DPC. This receptor was obtained from a woman in her forties or fifties with alopecia areata. Some clones in this sample may be carry-over from other donors' samples. The specimen was whole blood, collected in connection with sensitization to the hapten diphenylcyclopropenone (DPC). This chain connects TRBV6-5 to TRBJ1-6; tentatively, D is TRBD1 (5 bases). The CDR3 sequence: CASSSPGTELHF. DNA of the CDR3: TGTGCCAGCAGTTCCCCCGGGACGGAGCTCCACTTT.